This T cell receptor (beta chain) was documented in a study of T-cell memory formation after mild COVID-19. TCRdb fed the 5' RACE reads into MiXCR, producing one record per CDR3 protein. Seen here are some 150,000 distinct CDR3 sequences, around 21% observed once, and the top ten hold approximately 2%. The sequence derives from an adult woman who had mild COVID-19 (a few samples of this study predate the infection). Cell type and time point are not known. The sequenced material came from PBMCs or a T cell subset sorted from them (not recorded which).

The CDR3 sequence is CASSKQGSAVNTEAFF. The CDR3 nucleotides are TGTGCCAGTAGTAAACAGGGGTCTGCGGTGAACACTGAAGCTTTCTTT. The chain recombines TRBV19 with TRBJ1-1, with 7 bases matching TRBD1. The V gene's germline CDR1 is LNHDA and CDR2 SQIVND (reference sequence). This CDR3 region has 16 residues. After removal of 4 bases from V and 0 bases from J, the junction contained 8 bases not matched to a gene.